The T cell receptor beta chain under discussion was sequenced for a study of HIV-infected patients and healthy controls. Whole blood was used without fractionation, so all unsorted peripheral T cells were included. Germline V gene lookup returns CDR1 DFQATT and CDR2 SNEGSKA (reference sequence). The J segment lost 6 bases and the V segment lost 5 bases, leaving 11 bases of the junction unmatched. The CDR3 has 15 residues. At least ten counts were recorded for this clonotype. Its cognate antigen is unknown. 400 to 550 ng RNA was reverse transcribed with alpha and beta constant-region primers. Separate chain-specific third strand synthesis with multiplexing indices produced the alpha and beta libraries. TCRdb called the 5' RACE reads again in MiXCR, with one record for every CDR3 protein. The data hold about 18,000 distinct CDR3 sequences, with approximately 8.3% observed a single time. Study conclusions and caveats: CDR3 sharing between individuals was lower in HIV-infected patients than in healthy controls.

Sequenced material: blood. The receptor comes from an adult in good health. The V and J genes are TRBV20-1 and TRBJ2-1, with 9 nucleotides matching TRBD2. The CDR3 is CSARLPGLAGNEQFF. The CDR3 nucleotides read TGCAGTGCTCGTCTTCCGGGACTAGCAGGCAATGAGCAGTTCTTC.